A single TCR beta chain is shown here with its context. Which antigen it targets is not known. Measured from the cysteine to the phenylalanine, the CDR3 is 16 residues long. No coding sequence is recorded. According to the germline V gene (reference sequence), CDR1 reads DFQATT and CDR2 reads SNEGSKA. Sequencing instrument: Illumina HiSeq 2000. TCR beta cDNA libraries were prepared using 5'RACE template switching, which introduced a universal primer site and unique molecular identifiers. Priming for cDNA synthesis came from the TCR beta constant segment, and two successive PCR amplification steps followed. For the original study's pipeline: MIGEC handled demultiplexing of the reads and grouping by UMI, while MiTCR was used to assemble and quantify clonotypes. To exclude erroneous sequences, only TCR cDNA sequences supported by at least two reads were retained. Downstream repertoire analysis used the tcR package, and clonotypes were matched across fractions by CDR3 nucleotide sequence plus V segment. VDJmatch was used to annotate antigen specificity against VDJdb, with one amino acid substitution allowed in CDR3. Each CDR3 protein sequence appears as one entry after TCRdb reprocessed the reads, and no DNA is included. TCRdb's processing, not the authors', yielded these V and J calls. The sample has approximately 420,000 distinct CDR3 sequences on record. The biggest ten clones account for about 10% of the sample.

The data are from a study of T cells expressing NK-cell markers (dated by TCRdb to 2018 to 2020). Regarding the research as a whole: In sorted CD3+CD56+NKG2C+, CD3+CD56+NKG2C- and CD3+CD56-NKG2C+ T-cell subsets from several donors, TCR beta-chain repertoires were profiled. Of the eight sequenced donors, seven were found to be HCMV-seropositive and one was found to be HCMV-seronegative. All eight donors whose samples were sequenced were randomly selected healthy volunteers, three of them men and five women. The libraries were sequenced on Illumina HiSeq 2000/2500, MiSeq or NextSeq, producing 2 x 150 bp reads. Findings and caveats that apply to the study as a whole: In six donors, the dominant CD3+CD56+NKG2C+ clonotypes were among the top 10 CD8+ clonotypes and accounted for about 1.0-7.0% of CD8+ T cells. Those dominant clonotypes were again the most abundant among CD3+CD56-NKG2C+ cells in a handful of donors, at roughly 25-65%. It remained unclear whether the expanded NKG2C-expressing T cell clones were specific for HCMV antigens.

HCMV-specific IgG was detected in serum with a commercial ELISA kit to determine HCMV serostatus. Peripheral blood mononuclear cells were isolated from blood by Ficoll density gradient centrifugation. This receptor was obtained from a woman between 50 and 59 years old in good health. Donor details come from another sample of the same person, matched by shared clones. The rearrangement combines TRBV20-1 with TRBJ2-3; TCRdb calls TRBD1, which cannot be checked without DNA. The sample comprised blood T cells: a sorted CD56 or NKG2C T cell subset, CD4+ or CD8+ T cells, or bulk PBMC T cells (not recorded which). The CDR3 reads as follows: CSARRTPGPRVDTQYF.